The 23 T cell receptor beta chains below all came from one sample that was sequenced in a study of early T cells in non-severe SARS-CoV-2 infection. TCRdb recomputed calls from the 5' RACE reads with MiXCR, one row per CDR3 protein. The sample gives approximately 76,000 distinct CDR3 sequences, over 9% of which show up once; about 4.8% is in the top ten. The sample consisted of whole blood. The receptors were gathered from an adult who was a healthcare worker with PCR-confirmed SARS-CoV-2 infection or an uninfected control (not recorded which).

This clonotype showed up many times. V gene TRBV12-3 or TRBV12-4 combines with J gene TRBJ2-2, with D uncertain. This CDR3 comprises 16 residues. V lost 2 bases, J lost 7 bases, and 17 bases lay in between. This CDR3 reads CASSLWAESTIGELFF. Written as DNA, the CDR3 is TGTGCCAGCAGTTTATGGGCAGAGTCAACAATCGGGGAGCTGTTTTTT.

The J gene is TRBJ1-2, the V gene TRBV6-5, with TRBD1 matching 7 bases. CDR1 and CDR2 (germline): MNHEY, SVGAGI. The V and J ends lost 5 bases and 8 bases, in that order; junction bases with no gene match: 11. This CDR3 contains 14 residues. The CDR3 reads CASSTRTRGGGYTF. Written as DNA, the CDR3 is TGTGCCAGCAGTACAAGGACAAGAGGGGGCGGCTACACCTTC.

This clonotype occurred a few times. This sequence joins TRBV20-1 and TRBJ1-5; D unresolved. Germline V CDR1 and CDR2: DFQATT, SNEGSKA (reference sequence). The CDR3 length is 13 residues. V was trimmed by 3 bases and J by 2 bases, leaving 8 bases between them. The CDR3 sequence: CSASSFRNQPQHF. The CDR3 region has the DNA TGCAGTGCTAGTAGTTTCCGCAATCAGCCCCAGCATTTT.

The chain carries TRBV7-2 and TRBJ2-7; D is uncertain. V was clipped by 4 bases and J by 5 bases, with 12 bases between them. There are 13 residues in the CDR3. Per germline, CDR1 SGHTA and CDR2 FQGNSA. The CDR3 coding sequence is TGTGCCAGCAGCTCGGAACCTTATAACGAGCAGTACTTC. Its protein product is CASSSEPYNEQYF.

There are many counts of this clonotype. This chain links TRBV12-3 or TRBV12-4 with TRBJ1-2; perhaps TRBD1 as D (5 bases). This CDR3 is 14 amino acids long. V dropped 3 bases and J dropped 5 bases, with 13 bases sitting between them. The CDR3 spells CASSFSDRGYGYTF. The CDR3 bases are TGTGCCAGCAGTTTCTCCGACCGGGGGTATGGCTACACCTTC.

At least ten counts were recorded for this clonotype. The gene calls are TRBV14 and TRBJ2-2; 9 bases align to TRBD1. This CDR3 spans 16 amino acids. V lost 4 bases to trimming and J lost 7 bases; unmatched junction nucleotides: 10. The V gene's germline CDR1 is SGHDN and CDR2 FVKESK. CDR3 protein: CASSPPGQGRHGELFF. The CDR3 DNA follows: TGTGCCAGCAGCCCTCCGGGACAGGGAAGGCACGGGGAGCTGTTTTTT. The variable domain in full, completed from reference TRBV14 and TRBJ2-2, reads EAGVTQFPSHSVIEKGQTVTLRCDPISGHDNLYWYRRVMGKEIKFLLHFVKESKQDESGMPNNRFLAERTGGTYSTLKVQPAELEDSGVYFCASSPPGQGRHGELFFGEGSRLTVL.

The V gene is TRBV7-9, the J gene TRBJ2-4, with D possibly TRBD1 on 6 matching bases. The CDR3 totals 16 residues. The V end was cut by 1 base, the J end by 16 bases, with 26 bases between. Germline-derived CDR1 and CDR2 are SEHNR and FQNEAQ (reference sequence). Written as DNA, the CDR3 is TGTGCCAGCAGCTTAGACACCCGGGGAAGGGGACACCTTGAATACTTC. Translated, it gives CASSLDTRGRGHLEYF.

At least ten counts were recorded for this clonotype. The chain is built from TRBV20-1 and TRBJ2-1; 11 nucleotides agree with TRBD2. This CDR3 is 13 amino acids long. CDR1 is DFQATT and CDR2 is SNEGSKA in the germline V gene (reference sequence). Trimming took 7 bases from V and 7 from J; bases not matched to a gene: 6. The CDR3 protein is CSESSGGVNEQFF. The CDR3 coding sequence is TGCAGTGAAAGTAGCGGGGGGGTAAATGAGCAGTTCTTC.

This clonotype was counted between two and nine times. The CDR3 DNA reads as TGTGCCAGCAGCTTACAAAACAGGGGCCAGAGTGGCGGGACCCAGTACTTC. This translates into CASSLQNRGQSGGTQYF. V gene TRBV7-2 combines with J gene TRBJ2-5, with 7 bases matching TRBD1. The CDR3 runs 17 residues. Trimming took 2 bases from V and 7 from J; bases not matched to a gene: 16. Germline CDR1 is SGHTA and CDR2 is FQGNSA. The full variable domain, rest sourced from reference TRBV7-2 and TRBJ2-5, is GAGVSQSPSNKVTEKGKDVELRCDPISGHTALYWYRQSLGQGLEFLIYFQGNSAPDKSGLPSDRFSAERTGGSVSTLTIQRTQQEDSAVYLCASSLQNRGQSGGTQYFGPGTRLLVL.

This sequence joins TRBV5-1 and TRBJ2-3, with D possibly being TRBD1 (5 bases). CDR1 and CDR2 from the germline V gene are SGHRS and YFSETQ. The CDR3 totals 18 residues. Trimming took 0 bases from V and 5 from J, leaving 22 bases between them. The CDR3 coding sequence is TGCGCCAGCAGCTTGGCGAGATCCCCCCGCAGGGCGCAAGATACGCAGTATTTT. Residues: CASSLARSPRRAQDTQYF.

The chain couples TRBV5-4 to TRBJ2-1; 13 bases are a match to TRBD2. Germline loops: CDR1 SGHNT, CDR2 YYREEE (reference sequence). J lost 8 bases, V lost 3 bases, and 5 bases had no gene match. The CDR3 has 15 amino acids. The CDR3: CASSSGTSGADEQFF. As DNA, the CDR3 is TGTGCCAGCAGCTCCGGGACTAGCGGGGCGGATGAGCAGTTCTTC.

The chain carries TRBV5-1 and TRBJ2-3; 9 bases align to TRBD2. CDR3 length equals 15 residues. The trim removed 3 bases at V and 1 base at J, leaving 3 bases unmatched. In germline, CDR1 is SGHRS, CDR2 YFSETQ. CDR3 nucleotides: TGCGCCAGCAGCTCAAGCGGGGGGCGCACAGATACGCAGTATTTT. Its protein is CASSSSGGRTDTQYF.

This clonotype occurred many times. This chain uses TRBV7-8 with TRBJ1-4; D might be TRBD1 (5 bases). V lost 2 bases and J 7 bases, leaving 11 bases between the germline ends. This CDR3 spans 14 amino acids. Germline V gene data show CDR1 as SGHVS and CDR2 as FQNEAQ. The CDR3 nucleotides read TGTGCCAGCAGCTTACAGGGTTTTAGTGAAAAACTGTTTTTT. This translates into CASSLQGFSEKLFF.

This clonotype was detected ten times or more. The chain joins TRBV21-1 to TRBJ2-7; TRBD2, the D gene given by the table, was not confirmed from the DNA. TRBV21-1 is a documented pseudogene. The CDR3 runs to 16 residues. The DNA for the CDR3 is TGTGCCAGCAGCAAAGCCCCGCGTCGGCCAACCTACGAGCAGTACTTC. Amino acid sequence: CASSKAPRRPTYEQYF.

The V call is TRBV7-6, the J call TRBJ1-6; D unclear. Germline V gives CDR1 SGHVS, CDR2 FNYEAQ. This CDR3 has 13 amino acids. Trimming took 1 base from V and 9 from J, leaving 7 bases between them. CDR3 sequence: CASSLGDGSPLHF. The CDR3 DNA sequence: TGTGCCAGCAGCTTAGGGGATGGTTCACCCCTCCACTTT.

This clonotype was recorded a few times. The chain couples TRBV18 to TRBJ2-2; D ambiguous. The CDR3 covers 16 residues. V lost 6 bases to trimming and J lost 3 bases, with 17 bases between them. Germline CDR1 and CDR2: KGHSH and LQKENI. The CDR3 DNA is TGTGCCAGCTCCCAGACCGCTGGTCGGGACACCGGGGAGCTGTTTTTT. The encoded protein is CASSQTAGRDTGELFF.

This clonotype was counted many times. This chain links TRBV24-1 with TRBJ2-3, with D maybe TRBD2 (7 bases). The CDR3 is 15 amino acids. Germline values: CDR1 KGHDR, CDR2 SFDVKD. Trimming took 5 bases from V and 4 from J, leaving 15 bases between them. For the CDR3, the DNA is TGTGCCACCAGTGGGGCCGGGGGGCAGGCAGATACGCAGTATTTT. It translates to CATSGAGGQADTQYF.

The chain combines TRBV6-6 with TRBJ2-5; TRBD2 matches at 10 bases. Unmatched junction bases numbered 9, after V lost 8 bases and J lost 6 bases. The CDR3 extends over 14 amino acids. Germline-derived CDR1 and CDR2 are MNHNY and SVGAGI (reference sequence). The CDR3 sequence is CASPPGLATKTQYF. The CDR3 DNA follows: TGTGCCAGCCCCCCGGGACTAGCGACGAAGACCCAGTACTTC.

This clonotype was counted between two and nine times. In DNA form, the CDR3 reads TGTGCCAGCAGCTCTGGGACAGGGGGTCGGGAGACCCAGTACTTC. This codes for CASSSGTGGRETQYF. The chain links TRBV2 to TRBJ2-5; 11 bases align to TRBD1. The CDR3 is made up of 15 amino acids. The germline gives CDR1 SNHLY, CDR2 FYNNEI. J lost 5 bases, V lost 6 bases, and 8 bases had no gene match.

This clonotype was observed many times. J is TRBJ2-1 and V is TRBV24-1; D unclear. The germline V gene encodes CDR1 KGHDR and CDR2 SFDVKD. This CDR3 contains 12 residues. V was pared by 4 bases and J by 4 bases, with 4 bases between. The CDR3 reads CATSDTYNEQFF. Here the CDR3 DNA reads TGTGCCACCAGTGACACATACAATGAGCAGTTCTTC.

This clonotype was found many times. The rearrangement joins TRBV29-1 to TRBJ1-2; D is unresolved. The CDR3 runs to 11 residues. V shed 3 bases and J shed 4 bases, with 6 bases lying between them. CDR1 is SQVTM, CDR2 ANQGSEA, per germline. CDR3 DNA: TGCAGCGTTGACGACATCTATGGCTACACCTTC. Amino acid sequence: CSVDDIYGYTF.

The CDR3 loop reads CASSAKYRDTQYF. The CDR3 nucleotides read TGTGCCAGCAGCGCAAAGTACCGGGATACGCAGTATTTT. This chain uses TRBV9 with TRBJ2-3; D is ambiguous. The V gene lost 3 bases and the J gene lost 6 bases, with 11 bases spanning the gap. The CDR3 length is 13 residues. CDR1 and CDR2 from the germline V gene are SGDLS and YYNGEE.

The V call is TRBV7-6, the J call TRBJ2-2; 7 bases line up with TRBD1. Germline V gene sequence: CDR1 SGHVS, CDR2 FNYEAQ. The CDR3 is 17 residues long. J lost 0 bases, V lost 1 base, and 5 bases had no gene match. This CDR3 is CASSLGQGRPNTGELFF. CDR3 DNA: TGTGCCAGCAGCTTAGGACAGGGCAGGCCGAACACCGGGGAGCTGTTTTTT.